Described below is a single TCR beta chain sequence and its context. This sample is part of a study of blood T cell repertoires in COVID-19. For the study at large: COVID-19 samples from acute and convalescent phases originated in the United States, Italy and Spain.

The CDR3 consists of 15 residues. V gave up 0 bases and J gave up 3 bases, with 12 bases separating them. Germline-derived CDR1 and CDR2 are LNHNV and YYDKDF (reference sequence). Libraries were prepared by immunoSEQ multiplex PCR; TCRdb keeps only in-frame clonotypes and omits some of them. The table has about 300,000 clones, 90% seen once; the top ten hold 4% to 5.5%. Recruitment covered about 25 US areas and drew participants whose ages spanned about 18 to 100 years. The receptor was derived from a woman aged 18 to 35 with acute COVID-19. The sequenced sample consisted of PBMCs or T cells enriched from blood (not recorded which). The V gene is TRBV15, the J gene TRBJ2-7, with a possible D match to TRBD1 (6 bases). CDR3 amino acids: CATSRDPGHRYEQYF. As DNA, the CDR3 is TGTGCCACCAGCAGAGATCCGGGACACCGCTACGAGCAGTACTTC.